This passage covers 30 T cell receptor beta chains from one sample sequenced in a study of T cell repertoires in ileal Crohn's disease. The protocol was immunoSEQ multiplex PCR, while the TCRdb copy is restricted to in-frame clones and leaves out a portion. The data show about 8,400 clones, 80% seen once. The sample consisted of ileal tissue. Receptors were obtained from an adult with Crohn's disease.

CDR3 DNA sequence: TGTGCCAGCAGTTCGGCAGCGAAGCAGGGACCAAACAATGAGCAGTTCTTC. Its protein product is CASSSAAKQGPNNEQFF. The chain employs TRBV2 and TRBJ2-1, with D perhaps TRBD1 or TRBD2 (5 bases each). There are 17 residues in the CDR3. The germline V and J ends were trimmed by 5 bases and 5 bases, with 22 bases remaining between them. Germline V gives CDR1 SNHLY, CDR2 FYNNEI.

V usage is TRBV5-5 and J usage is TRBJ1-5; possibly TRBD1 for D (5 bases). Between the trimmed V and J ends, which lost 0 bases and 5 bases, there was a span of 12 bases. The CDR3 loop spans 15 amino acids. Per germline, CDR1 SGHKS and CDR2 YYEKEE (reference sequence). The CDR3: CASSLAEGRYQPQHF. As DNA, the CDR3 is TGTGCCAGCAGCTTGGCAGAGGGGCGATATCAGCCCCAGCATTTT.

The chain links TRBV6-6 to TRBJ1-2; 8 bases map to TRBD1. This CDR3 is 15 amino acids long. Trimming cost V 6 bases and J 7 bases; bases outside gene matches: 13. Germline V CDR1 and CDR2: MNHNY, SVGAGI (reference sequence). In DNA, the CDR3 is TGTGCCAGCAGAGCTGATCAGGGGGCGTTTGGTGGCTACACCTTC. It encodes CASRADQGAFGGYTF.

This clone appeared a few times. The chain carries TRBV30 and TRBJ1-5; D remains unclear. V shed 0 bases and J shed 7 bases, with 13 bases lying between them. Germline CDR1 and CDR2: GTSNPN and SVGIG (reference sequence). CDR3 length: 14 residues. In DNA, the CDR3 is TGTGCCTGGAGTGTACCTGGAGACGTGCAGCCCCAGCATTTT. Encoded protein: CAWSVPGDVQPQHF.

The chain links TRBV11-2 to TRBJ2-5, with 9 bases fitting TRBD2. Germline V gene sequence: CDR1 SGHAT, CDR2 FQNNGV. With V trimmed by 5 bases and J by 5 bases, 12 bases remained unmatched. The CDR3 sequence is 16 residues long. The CDR3 spells CASSARAGGFRETQYF. DNA for the CDR3: TGTGCCAGCAGCGCTAGAGCGGGAGGTTTTCGGGAGACCCAGTACTTC.

This chain joins TRBV28 and TRBJ2-3, with a tentative D call TRBD1 (6 bases). V was clipped by 7 bases and J by 0 bases, with 20 bases between them. In germline, CDR1 is MDHEN, CDR2 SYDVKM. The CDR3 consists of 17 residues. This chain's CDR3 is CASTPGGGASSTDTQYF. The CDR3 DNA reads TGTGCCAGCACCCCGGGTGGGGGCGCCTCTAGCACAGATACGCAGTATTTT.

The rearrangement joins TRBV7-2 to TRBJ1-1, with D tentatively TRBD1 (5 bases). The ends were cut back, 5 bases at V and 3 bases at J, with 13 bases in the middle. CDR3 length: 14 residues. The germline CDR1 and CDR2 sequences are SGHTA and FQGNSA. The CDR3 nucleotides are TGTGCCAGCAGCCGAACCGGGGGGGACACTGAAGCTTTCTTT. Amino acids: CASSRTGGDTEAFF.

The CDR3 DNA reads as TGCGCCAGCAGCCACCCTAGGAACACCGGGGAGCTGTTTTTT. It specifies CASSHPRNTGELFF. This sequence joins TRBV4-1 and TRBJ2-2; D ambiguous. Between the trimmed V and J ends, which lost 3 bases and 1 base, there was a span of 6 bases. The CDR3 covers 14 residues. CDR1 is MGHRA and CDR2 is YSYEKL in the germline V gene.

The chain employs TRBV19 and TRBJ1-5; no reliable D call. With 8 bases removed from V and 0 bases from J, the gap between germline ends came to 11 bases. CDR1 LNHDA and CDR2 SQIVND come from the germline V gene (reference sequence). This CDR3 is built from 14 residues. The DNA for the CDR3 is TGTGCCAGTTCCGCAATAAATAGCAATCAGCCCCAGCATTTT. This encodes CASSAINSNQPQHF.

J is TRBJ2-7 and V is TRBV7-8; no clear D. The CDR3 length is 13 residues. Trimming cost V 2 bases and J 6 bases, with 11 bases left between them. CDR1 and CDR2 (germline): SGHVS, FQNEAQ. CDR3 nucleotides: TGTGCCAGCAGCTTATCTGGACCGAGCGAGCAGTACTTC. Its translation is CASSLSGPSEQYF.

This clone was seen just once. CDR3 protein: CASSPRQGAQGQPQHF. Here the CDR3 DNA reads TGTGCCAGCAGTCCCCGACAGGGGGCGCAAGGTCAGCCCCAGCATTTT. This chain links TRBV27 with TRBJ1-5; 10 bases line up with TRBD1. Trimming took 5 bases from V and 6 from J; bases not matched to a gene: 10. Looked up from germline, CDR1 is MNHEY and CDR2 is SMNVEV (reference sequence). This CDR3 contains 16 residues.

V and J are TRBV9 and TRBJ2-2; 13 bases fit TRBD2. The CDR3 has 16 residues. CDR1 and CDR2 from the germline V gene are SGDLS and YYNGEE. J gave up 6 bases and V 3 bases, and 5 bases lay outside the gene matches. This chain's CDR3 is CASSARTSGSPGELFF. As DNA, the CDR3 is TGTGCCAGCAGCGCCCGGACTAGCGGGAGTCCCGGGGAGCTGTTTTTT.

The chain links TRBV6-1 to TRBJ1-5, with 7 nucleotides matching TRBD1. Germline V gene data show CDR1 as MNHNS and CDR2 as SASEGT. V gave up 5 bases and J gave up 7 bases; unmatched junction bases: 11. This CDR3 contains 15 residues. CDR3 sequence reads: CASSRETQGEQPQHF. CDR3 nucleotides: TGTGCCAGCAGTCGAGAAACGCAGGGGGAGCAGCCCCAGCATTTT.

In DNA form, the CDR3 reads TGTGCCAGCACCCCATCGGGCAGCCGGCAAGAGACCCAGTACTTC. Translated, it gives CASTPSGSRQETQYF. The chain uses TRBV2 and TRBJ2-5; the D is unclear. The CDR3 contains 15 residues. V was shortened by 7 bases and J by 2 bases, with 17 bases between the two germline ends. Germline CDR1 and CDR2: SNHLY and FYNNEI.

This clone was picked up a small number of times. The V call is TRBV30, the J call TRBJ2-5; D uncertain. The CDR3 is 15 residues long. Germline V gives CDR1 GTSNPN, CDR2 SVGIG (reference sequence). V shed 2 bases and J shed 0 bases, with 13 bases lying between them. Here the CDR3 reads CAWSLGYGHQETQYF. CDR3 DNA: TGTGCCTGGAGTTTAGGTTACGGGCACCAAGAGACCCAGTACTTC.

V and J are TRBV28 and TRBJ1-2; weak D call: TRBD1 (6 bases). V lost 6 bases to trimming and J lost 0 bases, with 14 bases between them. Per germline, CDR1 MDHEN and CDR2 SYDVKM. The CDR3 spans 15 residues. CDR3 DNA sequence: TGTGCCAGCAGACCCCAGGACAGCGCTAACTATGGCTACACCTTC. Its protein is CASRPQDSANYGYTF.

The rearrangement uses TRBV25-1 and TRBJ1-5, with TRBD1 as a possible D gene (6 bases). The CDR3 covers 15 residues. The germline V gene encodes CDR1 MGHDK and CDR2 SYGVNS. V was clipped by 8 bases and J by 1 base, with 15 bases between them. As DNA, the CDR3 is TGTGCCAGCGAAGAGGGGGGCCACAGCAATCAGCCCCAGCATTTT. This sequence encodes CASEEGGHSNQPQHF.

The chain recombines TRBV5-5 with TRBJ1-1; D gene uncertain. V lost 0 bases to trimming and J lost 0 bases, with 9 bases between them. Germline-derived CDR1 and CDR2 are SGHKS and YYEKEE (reference sequence). The CDR3 sequence is 15 residues long. The CDR3 loop reads CASSLALQMNTEAFF. CDR3 sequence (DNA): TGTGCCAGCAGCTTGGCCTTGCAGATGAACACTGAAGCTTTCTTT.

In its sample, this clone was seen a few times. V usage is TRBV21-1 and J usage is TRBJ2-7; TRBD2 is taken as the D call from the table, unchecked against the DNA. TRBV21-1 corresponds to a pseudogene. The length of the CDR3 is 12 residues. The CDR3 here is CASSKGGSEQYF. Here the CDR3 DNA reads TGTGCCAGCAGCAAAGGAGGATCCGAGCAGTACTTC.

The rearrangement joins TRBV23-1 to TRBJ2-1; no definite D call. TRBV23-1 is an ORF for which the function is uncertain. The CDR3 length is 14 residues. V was shortened by 3 bases and J by 7 bases, with 13 bases between the two germline ends. CDR3 coding DNA: TGCGCCAGCAGTCAGAGAGGTGAACGGAATGAGCAGTTCTTC. Protein sequence: CASSQRGERNEQFF.

This clone was seen a handful of times. The chain employs TRBV7-2 and TRBJ1-1; perhaps TRBD1 as D (6 bases). This CDR3 region has 16 residues. The V gene's germline CDR1 is SGHTA and CDR2 FQGNSA. V was trimmed by 1 base and J by 7 bases, leaving 19 bases between them. CDR3 loop: CASSLEDSWILIEAFF. The CDR3 nucleotides read TGTGCCAGCAGCTTAGAGGACAGTTGGATACTGATTGAAGCTTTCTTT.

The gene calls are TRBV18 and TRBJ2-6; D is possibly TRBD1 (6 bases). The V end lost 2 bases, the J end lost 1 base, and 18 bases lay between the germline ends. The CDR3 length is 19 residues. CDR1 is KGHSH, CDR2 LQKENI, per germline. In DNA, the CDR3 is TGTGCCAGCTCACCAAACGTGTTACAGGGAGTGTCTGGGGCCAACGTCCTGACTTTC. It translates to CASSPNVLQGVSGANVLTF.

This clone was recorded only once. The V call is TRBV30, the J call TRBJ1-4; the D is unclear. CDR3 length: 13 amino acids. Germline CDR1 and CDR2: GTSNPN and SVGIG (reference sequence). With 2 bases removed from V and 2 bases from J, the gap between germline ends came to 6 bases. DNA of the CDR3: TGTGCCTGGAGTCCAGTTACTAATGAAAAACTGTTTTTT. As protein: CAWSPVTNEKLFF.

This rearrangement joins TRBV7-2 to TRBJ2-2; tentatively, D is TRBD2 (5 bases). The germline CDR1 and CDR2 sequences are SGHTA and FQGNSA. The CDR3 consists of 13 residues. V was cut by 6 bases and J by 5 bases, with 10 bases left in between. The CDR3 coding sequence is TGTGCCAGCAGGGAACCGGGGACCGGGGAGCTGTTTTTT. Protein: CASREPGTGELFF.

The genes are TRBV18 and TRBJ2-5, with 10 positions matching TRBD1. This CDR3 comprises 15 residues. The J segment lost 1 base and the V segment lost 6 bases, leaving 5 bases of the junction unmatched. Germline lookup yields CDR1 KGHSH and CDR2 LQKENI. CDR3 sequence reads: CASSGTGVPQETQYF. DNA of the CDR3: TGTGCCAGCTCGGGGACAGGGGTACCCCAAGAGACCCAGTACTTC.

The chain is built from TRBV18 and TRBJ1-1, with 7 nucleotides matching TRBD1. The CDR3 runs 16 residues. The germline gives CDR1 KGHSH, CDR2 LQKENI. The V gene end was trimmed by 2 bases and the J gene end by 5 bases; junction bases not matched to a gene: 11. DNA for the CDR3: TGTGCCAGCTCACCAGCAATCCCAGGGGGGAGGACTGAAGCTTTCTTT. It specifies CASSPAIPGGRTEAFF. Together with reference TRBV18 and TRBJ1-1, the CDR3 gives the full variable domain: NAGVMQNPRHLVRRRGQEARLRCSPMKGHSHVYWYRQLPEEGLKFMVYLQKENIIDESGMPKERFSAEFPKEGPSILRIQQVVRGDSAAYFCASSPAIPGGRTEAFFGQGTRLTVV.

The V and J genes are TRBV28 and TRBJ1-1, with D possibly being TRBD1 (5 bases). From germline, CDR1 is MDHEN and CDR2 SYDVKM. The CDR3 length is 14 residues. Trimming stripped 8 bases from V and 2 bases from J, with 15 bases between. The DNA for the CDR3 is TGTGCCAGCGGGCGGGACGGGGTAAACACTGAAGCTTTCTTT. Protein: CASGRDGVNTEAFF.

Details on this clone: Other DNA sequences in the sample encode the same CDR3. The chain has TRBV27 and TRBJ2-7; TRBD1 agrees at 8 bases. Trimming took 2 bases from V and 3 from J; bases not matched to a gene: 3. This CDR3 is built from 14 residues. The germline CDR1 and CDR2 sequences are MNHEY and SMNVEV (reference sequence). CDR3 protein: CASSLQGANYEQYF. DNA of the CDR3: TGTGCCAGCAGTTTACAGGGGGCTAACTACGAGCAGTACTTC.

The chain combines TRBV7-9 with TRBJ2-2; D unclear. CDR1 SEHNR and CDR2 FQNEAQ come from the germline V gene (reference sequence). There are 15 residues in the CDR3. Trimming cost V 1 base and J 8 bases, with 14 bases left between them. CDR3 amino acids: CASSLGARLQGELFF. The CDR3 coding sequence is TGTGCCAGCAGCTTAGGGGCGAGGCTGCAGGGGGAGCTGTTTTTT.

The V and J genes are TRBV5-1 and TRBJ2-3; D ambiguous. CDR3 size: 12 residues. Germline lookup yields CDR1 SGHRS and CDR2 YFSETQ. With 9 bases removed from V and 2 bases from J, the gap between germline ends came to 10 bases. The CDR3 sequence: CATTGATDTQYF. CDR3 in DNA: TGCGCCACCACGGGTGCCACAGATACGCAGTATTTT.